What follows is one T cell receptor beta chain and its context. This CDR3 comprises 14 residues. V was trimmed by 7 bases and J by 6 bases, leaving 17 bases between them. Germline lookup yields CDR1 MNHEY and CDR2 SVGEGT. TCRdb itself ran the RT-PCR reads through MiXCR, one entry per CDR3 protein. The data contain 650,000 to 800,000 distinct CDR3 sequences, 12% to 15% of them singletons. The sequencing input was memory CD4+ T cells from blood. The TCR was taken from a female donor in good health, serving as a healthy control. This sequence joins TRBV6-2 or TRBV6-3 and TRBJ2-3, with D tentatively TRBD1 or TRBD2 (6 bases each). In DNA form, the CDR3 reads TGTGCCAGCAATCCCAGGGGAGGTTCCGATACGCAGTATTTT. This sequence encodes CASNPRGGSDTQYF.